This TCR beta chain was recovered during a study of T cells in Graves' hyperthyroidism and ophthalmopathy (dated by TCRdb to 2018 to 2020). A note on the overall study: Peripheral blood was collected at initial diagnosis, before any treatment. TCR V-J signatures able to tell the groups apart were searched for in a discovery cohort of some 97 patients, of whom more than 40 had Graves' ophthalmopathy and 57 had stable Graves' hyperthyroidism. An independent validation cohort of about 20 hyperthyroidism patients and 15 or so patients who later progressed to ophthalmopathy tested prospective prediction of ophthalmopathy. The 95 to 100 discovery patients were randomly split 7:3 into training and test sets. In several Graves' hyperthyroidism patients, the study also compared T-cell repertoires from thyroid tissue with T-cell repertoires from blood. Following sampling, methimazole starting at 30 mg daily was given to hyperthyroidism patients, and high-dose intravenous methylprednisolone was given to ophthalmopathy patients. The paper reports TCR Vbeta CDR3 sequencing of about 140 peripheral blood samples: over 40 ophthalmopathy, around 80 hyperthyroidism and 17 progressor patients.

What the study reported, not specific to this receptor: Most expanded thyroid clonotypes (frequency above 0.001) were also detected in blood, a finding suggesting that blood repertoires may reflect thyroid immune responses. During validation, the model predicted progression to ophthalmopathy a median of approximately six months ahead of onset, with approximately 70% sensitivity and 72% to 85% specificity. Sample size was not statistically predetermined, and blinding of investigators to group allocation was not performed. A model built on a 13 V-J signature distinguished ophthalmopathy from stable hyperthyroidism, reaching around 90% sensitivity and approximately 83% specificity in cross-validation and 80%/75% in testing.

This clonotype was observed at least ten times. The antigen it binds to is not known. No clone much larger than this one lies a single base away; base qualities are absent. In the ophthalmopathy patients, disease was moderately to severely active, with a Clinical Activity Score of 3 or more, a NOSPECS grade of 4 or more, and a duration of less than 3 months. Any patient with an uncontrolled infection, another autoimmune disease, pregnancy or lactation was excluded. Diagnoses were based on clinical symptoms, serum thyroxine and TRAb, thyroid ultrasound and orbital computed tomography. PBMCs were separated from over 9 ml of fresh peripheral blood using Ficoll-Paque density gradient centrifugation. Trizol reagent was used to extract total RNA, and RNA quality was then checked on an Agilent 2100 Bioanalyzer. The TCR beta CDR3 regions were amplified from RNA transcripts. For the first round of RT-PCR on the TCR CDR3, the HTBI primer set was used together with the Qiagen OneStep RT-PCR kit. A second multiplex PCR round built the libraries, followed by size selection and purification. Paired-end sequencing of the libraries was performed with 100 bp reads on an Illumina HiSeq2000. The authors processed their data as follows. Raw data were processed with SOAPnuke, discarding reads with adapters, uncalled bases, mean Phred below 15, or no exact constant-primer or identifier match. COPE v1.2.5 was used to merge the high-quality paired reads, and each unique nucleotide sequence was defined as a clonotype. Clonotypes were aligned to IMGT TRBV, TRBD and TRBJ reference segments using MiTCR v1.1. The analysis included only V-J combinations with a frequency above 0.0001, which together covered 99% to 99.2% of the repertoires. A TCS score was defined as the ratio of F50 (clonal expansion) to E x V (chaos), with BLOSUM62-based TCRdist applied between CDR3 peptides within each V-J. Welch's t-statistics and random forest reduced approximately 520 V-J features to 10 to 15, which were used in a naive Bayes classifier (R e1071). The similarity between thyroid and blood repertoires was quantified using the Morisita-Horn index. The raw public reads went through TCRdb reprocessing: fastp at Q25, MiXCR clone calling, in-frame beta chains kept. Entries that share a CDR3 protein sequence are merged under the most common genes and DNA. Clone size and V and J calls follow TCRdb, not the original study. This sample holds around 610,000 distinct CDR3 sequences; 14% to 15% were observed only once. The top ten hold approximately 4.3% of the sample.

Inclusive of the bounding cysteine and phenylalanine, the CDR3 is 19 residues long. The CDR3 DNA has 57 bases and is translated from base 1. The germline V gene gives CDR1 as MDHEN and CDR2 as SYDVKM. V is clipped by 6 bases and J by 5 bases, and the sequence between their germline boundaries is 31 bases long. Sequencing input: blood. This receptor chain uses TRBV28 and TRBJ2-5, and TRBD1 may be the D gene, going by 6 matching bases. The sequence was obtained from a woman in her 40s with Graves' ophthalmopathy. Read as DNA, the sequence is TGTGCCAGCAGGGCTCGAGGGGACACGACCTCTCCATGGAATGAGACCCAGTACTTC. Translation gives CASRARGDTTSPWNETQYF.